Listed here are 29 T cell receptor beta chains from one sample, sequenced in a study of cytomegalovirus exposure and HLA in healthy donors. Use of 60 Vbeta and 13 Jbeta primers characterized the PCR. Libraries were prepared by immunoSEQ multiplex PCR; TCRdb keeps only in-frame clonotypes and omits some of them. The sample includes 35,000 to 45,000 clones. What was sequenced was PBMCs. Every receptor here comes from a human donor in good health.

The V and J genes are TRBV5-5 and TRBJ1-1; D is possibly TRBD1 (6 bases). V dropped 3 bases and J dropped 0 bases, with 9 bases sitting between them. CDR1 and CDR2 (germline): SGHKS, YYEKEE (reference sequence). The CDR3 runs 14 residues. In DNA form, the CDR3 reads TGTGCCAGCAGCTGGGGACATATGAACACTGAAGCTTTCTTT. It encodes CASSWGHMNTEAFF. Complete variable domain (other parts from reference TRBV5-5 and TRBJ1-1): DAGVTQSPTHLIKTRGQQVTLRCSPISGHKSVSWYQQVLGQGPQFIFQYYEKEERGRGNFPDRFSARQFPNYSSELNVNALLLGDSALYLCASSWGHMNTEAFFGQGTRLTVV.

The chain uses TRBV25-1 and TRBJ1-2; 8 bases map to TRBD1. Germline CDR1 and CDR2: MGHDK and SYGVNS. Trimming removed 2 bases from V and 2 bases from J; junction bases left unmatched: 4. The CDR3 loop spans 15 amino acids. The DNA of the CDR3 is TGTGCCAGCAGTGAACCCCGGACAGGGAACTATGGCTACACCTTC. Residues: CASSEPRTGNYGYTF.

This chain links TRBV30 with TRBJ2-3, with D perhaps TRBD2 (6 bases). V shed 1 base and J shed 1 base, with 12 bases lying between them. The germline CDR1 and CDR2 sequences are GTSNPN and SVGIG (reference sequence). This CDR3 contains 15 residues. CDR3 in DNA: TGTGCCTGGAGTGCCTACCCTAGCGGCACAGATACGCAGTATTTT. Translating gives CAWSAYPSGTDTQYF.

The chain couples TRBV7-3 to TRBJ1-1, with D tentatively TRBD1 (5 bases). This CDR3 contains 13 residues. V was clipped by 6 bases and J by 1 base, with 9 bases between them. Germline V CDR1 and CDR2: SGHTA, FQGTGA. The CDR3 DNA is TGTGCCAGCAGTGGGGCCCGGAACACTGAAGCTTTCTTT. Translated: CASSGARNTEAFF.

The V call is TRBV4-2, the J call TRBJ1-2; 8 nucleotides align to TRBD1. Per the germline V gene, CDR1 is LGHNA and CDR2 is YNFKEQ. The CDR3 is made up of 17 amino acids. J was trimmed by 6 bases and V by 0 bases; bases with no gene match: 12. Written as DNA, the CDR3 is TGTGCCAGCAGCCAAGATGCGAGCGGGACAGGTCAGCATGGCTACACCTTC. This codes for CASSQDASGTGQHGYTF.

V is TRBV7-9 and J is TRBJ2-2; the D gene is possibly TRBD1 (6 bases). The germline gives CDR1 SEHNR, CDR2 FQNEAQ (reference sequence). Trimming cost V 5 bases and J 0 bases, with 22 bases left between them. The CDR3 extends over 19 amino acids. In DNA form, the CDR3 reads TGTGCCAGCAGCCCCCCGGGTAATGGCCAGGGGACGAACACCGGGGAGCTGTTTTTT. Its translation: CASSPPGNGQGTNTGELFF. The whole variable domain, remainder taken from reference TRBV7-9 and TRBJ2-2, is DTGVSQNPRHKITKRGQNVTFRCDPISEHNRLYWYRQTLGQGPEFLTYFQNEAQLEKSRLLSDRFSAERPKGSFSTLEIQRTEQGDSAMYLCASSPPGNGQGTNTGELFFGEGSRLTVL.

The rearrangement links TRBV19 to TRBJ2-7, with D unclear. Germline lookup yields CDR1 LNHDA and CDR2 SQIVND (reference sequence). V was cut by 3 bases and J by 4 bases, with 16 bases left in between. The CDR3 is 15 residues long. The CDR3 DNA is TGTGCCAGTAGTATTGCGGCGCCCTCCCTTTACGAGCAGTACTTC. It codes for CASSIAAPSLYEQYF. The whole variable domain, remainder taken from reference TRBV19 and TRBJ2-7, is DGGITQSPKYLFRKEGQNVTLSCEQNLNHDAMYWYRQDPGQGLRLIYYSQIVNDFQKGDIAEGYSVSREKKESFPLTVTSAQKNPTAFYLCASSIAAPSLYEQYFGPGTRLTVT.

V usage is TRBV5-1 and J usage is TRBJ2-1, with 8 bases identical to TRBD2. The CDR3 spans 15 residues. Germline CDR1 reads SGHRS; CDR2 reads YFSETQ. Unmatched junction bases numbered 7, after V lost 2 bases and J lost 6 bases. The CDR3 protein is CASSFAGLDLNEQFF. CDR3 bases: TGCGCCAGCAGCTTCGCGGGACTAGATCTCAATGAGCAGTTCTTC.

This chain uses TRBV19 with TRBJ2-4; 9 nucleotides agree with TRBD1. Germline V lookup: CDR1 LNHDA, CDR2 SQIVND (reference sequence). With V trimmed by 5 bases and J by 4 bases, 3 bases remained unmatched. The CDR3 covers 14 residues. The CDR3 DNA reads as TGTGCCAGTAGTGTCGGGACAGGGAAAAACATTCAGTACTTC. The encoded protein is CASSVGTGKNIQYF.

V usage is TRBV13 and J usage is TRBJ1-3; TRBD1 might be the D (6 bases). This CDR3 has 16 amino acids. Deletions cut 4 bases from V and 0 bases from J, with 13 bases between. Germline CDR1 reads PRHDT; CDR2 reads FYEKMQ (reference sequence). In DNA form, the CDR3 reads TGTGCCAGCAGCTGGGGACAAACCCTCTCTGGAAACACCATATATTTT. Its translation: CASSWGQTLSGNTIYF.

V usage is TRBV28 and J usage is TRBJ1-1, with 7 nucleotides matching TRBD1. J lost 1 base, V lost 6 bases, and 8 bases had no gene match. This CDR3 contains 15 residues. Looked up from germline, CDR1 is MDHEN and CDR2 is SYDVKM. The CDR3 spells CASSRRGPRNTEAFF. CDR3 DNA: TGTGCCAGCAGCCGAAGGGGGCCCCGGAACACTGAAGCTTTCTTT.

The chain uses TRBV7-2 and TRBJ2-7; 10 nucleotides match TRBD2. The length of the CDR3 is 15 residues. Trimming at V came to 4 bases and at J to 2 bases, leaving 5 bases not matched to a gene. Germline V gives CDR1 SGHTA, CDR2 FQGNSA. The CDR3 DNA reads TGTGCCAGCAGCTACCTAGCGGGGGACGCCTACGAGCAGTACTTC. It codes for CASSYLAGDAYEQYF.

The J gene is TRBJ1-2, the V gene TRBV28, with D maybe TRBD1 (5 bases). CDR3 length equals 15 residues. Trimming took off 4 bases at V and 7 bases at J, with 19 bases between the two ends. Germline lookup yields CDR1 MDHEN and CDR2 SYDVKM. Written as DNA, the CDR3 is TGTGCCAGCAGTTCAATGTATACGGGGCGGGGTGGCTACACCTTC. This sequence encodes CASSSMYTGRGGYTF.

The rearrangement joins TRBV7-9 to TRBJ1-4; D is perhaps TRBD1 (6 bases). There are 14 residues in the CDR3. In germline, CDR1 is SEHNR, CDR2 FQNEAQ (reference sequence). V gave up 2 bases and J gave up 7 bases, with 11 bases separating them. CDR3 in amino acids: CASSLSGAREKLFF. Written as DNA, the CDR3 is TGTGCCAGCAGCTTATCAGGGGCGCGTGAAAAACTGTTTTTT. The full variable domain, in which reference TRBV7-9 and TRBJ1-4 provide the parts outside the CDR3, is DTGVSQNPRHKITKRGQNVTFRCDPISEHNRLYWYRQTLGQGPEFLTYFQNEAQLEKSRLLSDRFSAERPKGSFSTLEIQRTEQGDSAMYLCASSLSGAREKLFFGSGTQLSVL.

In regard to this clone: The germline gene is not matched at one end of the junction; a read error may be the cause. The chain combines TRBV2 with TRBJ1-5; TRBD1 might be the D (5 bases). Germline-derived CDR1 and CDR2 are SNHLY and FYNNEI. This CDR3 has 15 amino acids. The CDR3 region has the DNA TGTGCCAGCCGTGAGGGGAGACGGGGTAATCAGCCCCAGCATTTT. Translated: CASREGRRGNQPQHF.

V gene TRBV19 combines with J gene TRBJ1-2, with TRBD1 identical over 8 bases. The length of the CDR3 is 14 residues. V was pared by 0 bases and J by 8 bases, with 5 bases of the junction left unmatched. Germline loops: CDR1 LNHDA, CDR2 SQIVND (reference sequence). DNA for the CDR3: TGTGCCAGTAGTATAGACAGGGGGCAAGGAGGCTACACCTTC. It yields the protein CASSIDRGQGGYTF. The whole variable domain, filled in from reference TRBV19 and TRBJ1-2, reads DGGITQSPKYLFRKEGQNVTLSCEQNLNHDAMYWYRQDPGQGLRLIYYSQIVNDFQKGDIAEGYSVSREKKESFPLTVTSAQKNPTAFYLCASSIDRGQGGYTFGSGTRLTVV.

The chain carries TRBV7-9 and TRBJ2-5; the D is unclear. The closer fit of TRBJ2-7 to the DNA end suggests the J call may be wrong. This CDR3 comprises 11 residues. Germline-derived CDR1 and CDR2 are SEHNR and FQNEAQ (reference sequence). The CDR3, as DNA: TGTGCCAGCAGCTTATACTACGAGCAGTACTTC. It is translated as CASSLYYEQYF.

This chain connects TRBV7-9 to TRBJ2-1; TRBD2 might be the D (5 bases). Germline loops: CDR1 SEHNR, CDR2 FQNEAQ (reference sequence). Between the trimmed V and J ends, which lost 1 base and 4 bases, there was a span of 11 bases. The CDR3 loop spans 15 amino acids. DNA for the CDR3: TGTGCCAGCAGCTTAGTGGGAGTTGGGTACAATGAGCAGTTCTTC. It encodes CASSLVGVGYNEQFF.

The chain links TRBV2 to TRBJ1-4; possibly TRBD1 for D (5 bases). This CDR3 has 14 amino acids. Germline CDR1 SNHLY, CDR2 FYNNEI. Deletions cut 6 bases from V and 3 bases from J, with 11 bases between. CDR3 residues: CASRLGGANEKLFF. In nucleotides, the CDR3 is TGTGCCAGCAGGCTAGGAGGGGCTAATGAAAAACTGTTTTTT. The full variable domain, in which reference TRBV2 and TRBJ1-4 provide the parts outside the CDR3, is EPEVTQTPSHQVTQMGQEVILRCVPISNHLYFYWYRQILGQKVEFLVSFYNNEISEKSEIFDDQFSVERPDGSNFTLKIRSTKLEDSAMYFCASRLGGANEKLFFGSGTQLSVL.

The chain recombines TRBV5-1 with TRBJ2-7; D is ambiguous. The CDR3 loop spans 12 amino acids. V lost 5 bases and J 0 bases, leaving 6 bases between the germline ends. The germline V gene encodes CDR1 SGHRS and CDR2 YFSETQ. CDR3 in amino acids: CASSADSYEQYF. CDR3 coding DNA: TGCGCCAGCAGTGCAGACTCCTACGAGCAGTACTTC.

This rearrangement joins TRBV7-2 to TRBJ1-5, with TRBD1 as a possible D gene (5 bases). V lost 1 base and J lost 7, with 14 bases in between. Germline V gene data show CDR1 as SGHTA and CDR2 as FQGNSA. This CDR3 has 15 residues. CDR3 sequence: CASSLGQTYRQPQHF. The DNA for the CDR3 is TGTGCCAGCAGCTTAGGACAGACTTACAGGCAGCCCCAGCATTTT.

J is TRBJ2-1 and V is TRBV4-1; 9 nucleotides align to TRBD2. Looked up from germline, CDR1 is MGHRA and CDR2 is YSYEKL. The trim removed 1 base at V and 6 bases at J, leaving 7 bases unmatched. This CDR3 is built from 16 residues. As DNA, the CDR3 is TGCGCCAGCAGCCAAGTGGAAGCGGGGGGCTTCAATGAGCAGTTCTTC. This gives the protein CASSQVEAGGFNEQFF.

The J gene is TRBJ2-6, the V gene TRBV18; 7 bases map to TRBD1. This CDR3 has 16 residues. Germline values: CDR1 KGHSH, CDR2 LQKENI. V trimming: 4 bases; J trimming: 1 base; junction bases outside the gene matches: 4. This chain's CDR3 is CASSRTGESGANVLTF. CDR3 in DNA: TGTGCCAGCTCACGAACAGGGGAATCTGGGGCCAACGTCCTGACTTTC.

The rearrangement links TRBV7-8 to TRBJ2-6, with D uncertain. The V end lost 2 bases, the J end lost 0 bases, and 8 bases lay between the germline ends. The CDR3 consists of 16 residues. Germline V CDR1 and CDR2: SGHVS, FQNEAQ. This CDR3 reads CASSLSSRSGANVLTF. DNA for the CDR3: TGTGCCAGCAGCTTATCCTCCCGCTCTGGGGCCAACGTCCTGACTTTC.

The chain combines TRBV2 with TRBJ2-5; 10 nucleotides agree with TRBD1. The CDR3 is made up of 13 amino acids. Germline V gene sequence: CDR1 SNHLY, CDR2 FYNNEI. Unmatched junction bases numbered 5, after V lost 8 bases and J lost 5 bases. CDR3 loop: CASGGQGVETQYF. CDR3 nucleotides: TGTGCCAGCGGCGGACAGGGGGTCGAGACCCAGTACTTC.

This sequence joins TRBV4-1 and TRBJ2-7, with D possibly being TRBD1 (5 bases). In germline, CDR1 is MGHRA, CDR2 YSYEKL. V was cut by 1 base and J by 2 bases, with 12 bases left in between. This CDR3 is built from 15 residues. CDR3 nucleotide sequence: TGCGCCAGCAGCCAAGTGGGGAAAGGGGCCTACGAGCAGTACTTC. This translates into CASSQVGKGAYEQYF.

The gene calls are TRBV7-8 and TRBJ2-7; TRBD1 matches 8 bases. CDR3 length: 15 residues. In germline, CDR1 is SGHVS, CDR2 FQNEAQ. Trimming at V came to 2 bases and at J to 1 base, leaving 4 bases not matched to a gene. CDR3 residues: CASSLYQGASYEQYF. Here the CDR3 DNA reads TGTGCCAGCAGCTTATATCAGGGGGCGTCCTACGAGCAGTACTTC.

J is TRBJ1-6 and V is TRBV19; the D is unclear. V was cut by 3 bases and J by 7 bases, with 13 bases left in between. CDR1 and CDR2 from the germline V gene are LNHDA and SQIVND (reference sequence). This CDR3 spans 15 amino acids. The CDR3 coding sequence is TGTGCCAGTAGTATCGCAGCGTTTAAGAATTCACCCCTCCACTTT. Translation: CASSIAAFKNSPLHF.

This clone is called medium-sized based on its frequency. The V call is TRBV5-6, the J call TRBJ1-1, with D perhaps TRBD1 (6 bases). Trimming shortened V by 0 bases and J by 1 base, and 7 bases separated the two germline ends. CDR3 length equals 14 residues. The germline CDR1 and CDR2 sequences are SGHDT and YYEEEE. CDR3 sequence: CASSLAGANTEAFF. The CDR3 nucleotides are TGTGCCAGCAGCTTGGCAGGGGCGAACACTGAAGCTTTCTTT. Variable domain in full (rest from reference TRBV5-6 and TRBJ1-1): DAGVTQSPTHLIKTRGQQVTLRCSPKSGHDTVSWYQQALGQGPQFIFQYYEEEERQRGNFPDRFSGHQFPNYSSELNVNALLLGDSALYLCASSLAGANTEAFFGQGTRLTVV.